Presented here are 18 T cell receptor beta chains from one specimen sequenced in a study of blood T cell repertoires in COVID-19. Assay used: immunoSEQ multiplex PCR; TCRdb lists only in-frame clones, some missing. The repertoire includes about 53,000 clones, about 77% of them detected once, and about two fifths sits in the top ten. The sequencing sample was made of peripheral blood. Receptors were obtained from a man in his 70s with active or convalescent COVID-19.

V usage is TRBV4-3 and J usage is TRBJ1-3; 9 nucleotides align to TRBD1. This CDR3 comprises 15 residues. With 3 bases clipped from V and 3 bases from J, the junction kept 3 bases outside the gene matches. CDR1 is LGHNA and CDR2 is YSLEER in the germline V gene. The CDR3 loop is CASSQGQGGGNTIYF. Here the CDR3 DNA reads TGCGCCAGCAGCCAGGGACAGGGAGGTGGAAACACCATATATTTT.

The chain couples TRBV27 to TRBJ1-2, with 9 bases fitting TRBD1. The CDR3 consists of 18 residues. The trim removed 0 bases at V and 2 bases at J, leaving 10 bases unmatched. Germline CDR1 reads MNHEY; CDR2 reads SMNVEV (reference sequence). The CDR3 DNA follows: TGTGCCAGCAGTTTATCGGGGACAGGGAGGGGGTCCAACTATGGCTACACCTTC. Amino acid sequence: CASSLSGTGRGSNYGYTF.

This clone appeared a few times. The chain uses TRBV5-8 and TRBJ2-5, with D possibly TRBD1 on 6 matching bases. This CDR3 comprises 14 residues. Germline V gene lookup returns CDR1 SGHTS and CDR2 YDEGEE. V lost 2 bases and J lost 5, with 13 bases in between. In DNA form, the CDR3 reads TGTGCCAGCAGCTTCACGGGCCAGGGGGAGACCCAGTACTTC. Residues: CASSFTGQGETQYF.

V and J are TRBV6-5 and TRBJ2-3; 7 bases line up with TRBD1. There are 14 residues in the CDR3. J was trimmed by 0 bases and V by 6 bases; bases with no gene match: 3. Germline values: CDR1 MNHEY, CDR2 SVGAGI. The CDR3 coding sequence is TGTGCCAGCAGGTCGACAGGGAGCACAGATACGCAGTATTTT. Its protein product is CASRSTGSTDTQYF.

The V gene is TRBV6-5, the J gene TRBJ1-2; maybe TRBD1 (6 bases). V lost 8 bases and J lost 1, with 11 bases in between. The length of the CDR3 is 13 residues. From germline, CDR1 is MNHEY and CDR2 SVGAGI. The CDR3 nucleotides read TGTGCCAGCCGCCGGGACAATAACTATGGCTACACCTTC. It yields the protein CASRRDNNYGYTF.

This clone is a singleton in its sample. This chain joins TRBV6-1 and TRBJ2-5; possibly TRBD2 for D (5 bases). The length of the CDR3 is 14 residues. V was clipped by 5 bases and J by 6 bases, with 16 bases between them. Germline V gene data show CDR1 as MNHNS and CDR2 as SASEGT. CDR3 protein: CASSSWTVVKTQYF. CDR3 coding DNA: TGTGCCAGCAGTTCCTGGACTGTCGTGAAGACCCAGTACTTC.

This clone appeared a single time. The chain employs TRBV12-3 or TRBV12-4 and TRBJ2-2; D uncertain. The V gene lost 5 bases and the J gene lost 8 bases, with 6 bases spanning the gap. The CDR3 covers 11 residues. Written as DNA, the CDR3 is TGTGCCAGCAGTACACCGGGGGAGCTGTTTTTT. This translates into CASSTPGELFF.

In its sample, this clone was seen once. J is TRBJ1-2 and V is TRBV19; D is ambiguous. Trimming left V 1 base short and J 1 base short, with 16 bases between. CDR3 size: 17 residues. Germline lookup yields CDR1 LNHDA and CDR2 SQIVND (reference sequence). The CDR3 loop reads CASSIGSGGEVNYGYTF. CDR3 bases: TGTGCCAGTAGTATAGGGTCCGGAGGAGAAGTTAACTATGGCTACACCTTC. The full variable domain, in which reference TRBV19 and TRBJ1-2 provide the parts outside the CDR3, is DGGITQSPKYLFRKEGQNVTLSCEQNLNHDAMYWYRQDPGQGLRLIYYSQIVNDFQKGDIAEGYSVSREKKESFPLTVTSAQKNPTAFYLCASSIGSGGEVNYGYTFGSGTRLTVV.

The V gene is TRBV7-6, the J gene TRBJ2-1; 11 bases align to TRBD2. The trim removed 4 bases at V and 6 bases at J, leaving 11 bases unmatched. From germline, CDR1 is SGHVS and CDR2 FNYEAQ. The CDR3 is 17 amino acids. CDR3 protein: CASSSGGLAGPSNEQFF. CDR3 coding DNA: TGTGCCAGCAGCTCCGGCGGACTAGCGGGCCCCTCCAATGAGCAGTTCTTC. Variable domain in full (rest from reference TRBV7-6 and TRBJ2-1): GAGVSQSPRYKVTKRGQDVALRCDPISGHVSLYWYRQALGQGPEFLTYFNYEAQQDKSGLPNDRFSAERPEGSISTLTIQRTEQRDSAMYRCASSSGGLAGPSNEQFFGPGTRLTVL.

This chain uses TRBV4-2 with TRBJ1-6; the D gene is possibly TRBD1 (5 bases). CDR3 length: 17 amino acids. The V end lost 4 bases, the J end lost 7 bases, and 20 bases lay between the germline ends. Per the germline V gene, CDR1 is LGHNA and CDR2 is YNFKEQ. For the CDR3, the DNA is TGTGCCAGCAGCCCCGGGGGAGGGCTCGAAGGGAATTCACCCCTCCACTTT. Protein product: CASSPGGGLEGNSPLHF.

The chain uses TRBV6-6 and TRBJ1-2; 9 bases are a match to TRBD1. V lost 8 bases to trimming and J lost 8 bases; unmatched junction nucleotides: 3. Germline loops: CDR1 MNHNY, CDR2 SVGAGI (reference sequence). The length of the CDR3 is 11 residues. The CDR3 bases are TGTGCCAGCGACAGGGGGAACGGCTACACCTTC. Residues: CASDRGNGYTF.

The J gene is TRBJ1-1, the V gene TRBV3-1 (or the pseudogene TRBV3-2), with 12 positions matching TRBD1. The V gene end was trimmed by 10 bases and the J gene end by 7 bases; junction bases not matched to a gene: 7. There are 13 residues in the CDR3. The germline gives CDR1 LGHDT, CDR2 YNNKEL (reference sequence). The CDR3 sequence: CATGQGALGEAFF. The CDR3 DNA is TGTGCCACGGGACAGGGGGCTCTGGGTGAAGCTTTCTTT.

The rearrangement joins TRBV24-1 to TRBJ2-5; 8 nucleotides match TRBD1. There are 16 residues in the CDR3. V dropped 7 bases and J dropped 0; count of bases not matched to a gene: 9. Germline V gene sequence: CDR1 KGHDR, CDR2 SFDVKD. CDR3 sequence: CATSPRTGRYQETQYF. The CDR3 nucleotides are TGTGCCACCAGCCCCCGGACAGGGAGGTACCAAGAGACCCAGTACTTC.

The genes are TRBV19 and TRBJ2-4; D may be TRBD1 (6 bases). Trimming shortened V by 4 bases and J by 1 base, and 17 bases separated the two germline ends. This CDR3 region has 17 residues. Germline V gene sequence: CDR1 LNHDA, CDR2 SQIVND (reference sequence). The CDR3 sequence: CASSTPTGIGAKNIQYF. The CDR3 region has the DNA TGTGCCAGTAGTACCCCAACAGGGATAGGGGCCAAAAACATTCAGTACTTC.

The rearrangement uses TRBV28 and TRBJ2-1, with D perhaps matching TRBD1 (5 bases). This CDR3 is 15 amino acids long. Trimming took 1 base from V and 2 from J, leaving 9 bases between them. CDR1 MDHEN and CDR2 SYDVKM come from the germline V gene. CDR3 region: CASSLYGAPYNEQFF. The CDR3 bases are TGTGCCAGCAGTTTATATGGGGCCCCCTACAATGAGCAGTTCTTC.

In DNA, the CDR3 is TGCAGCGATCGACAGCTTCAAGAGACCCAGTACTTC. Protein sequence: CSDRQLQETQYF. The V call is TRBV29-1, the J call TRBJ2-5; maybe TRBD1 (5 bases). V was trimmed by 7 bases and J by 2 bases, leaving 11 bases between them. This CDR3 has 12 amino acids. CDR1 and CDR2 (germline): SQVTM, ANQGSEA.

This chain uses TRBV27 with TRBJ1-2, with D tentatively TRBD1 (5 bases). From germline, CDR1 is MNHEY and CDR2 SMNVEV (reference sequence). This CDR3 comprises 15 residues. The V gene lost 4 bases and the J gene lost 4 bases, with 16 bases spanning the gap. In DNA form, the CDR3 reads TGTGCCAGCAGTTCGGGGACTCGGAGGGGCTATGGCTACACCTTC. This codes for CASSSGTRRGYGYTF.

The chain has TRBV6-2 or TRBV6-3 and TRBJ1-5, with TRBD1 matching over 9 bases. After removal of 5 bases from V and 1 base from J, the junction contained 3 bases not matched to a gene. Germline CDR1 MNHEY, CDR2 SVGEGT. This CDR3 has 15 residues. CDR3: CASSPGQGSNQPQHF. DNA of the CDR3: TGTGCCAGCAGTCCGGGACAGGGAAGCAATCAGCCCCAGCATTTT.